This paragraph covers one T cell receptor beta chain sequence. The sample originates from a study of blood T cells in healthy people across ages. The overall study: The capture of about one barcoded beta molecule per two T cells was achieved by template switching.

CDR3 length equals 15 residues. Germline loops: CDR1 DFQATT, CDR2 SNEGSKA (reference sequence). Deletions cut 2 bases from V and 6 bases from J, with 20 bases between. Using a J-beta primer mix together with a sample-barcoded 5' primer, a second PCR was run for about 7 to 12 cycles. Each cDNA was tagged by a template-switch adaptor containing 12 random nucleotides. TCRdb re-analysed the 5' RACE reads in MiXCR, keeping a single row per CDR3 protein. The profile covers roughly 800,000 distinct CDR3 sequences, with 58% appearing a single time and roughly 22% taken by the ten largest. Researchers report isolating at least 6.5 million PBMCs per sample. The extraction recovered at least 5 micrograms of total RNA per sample.

The V gene is TRBV20-1, the J gene TRBJ2-7, with TRBD2 as a possible D gene (7 bases). The sample taken for sequencing was blood. This TCR derives from a man aged 25-40 years in good health. The CDR3 coding sequence is TGCAGTGCTAGACCCCCGGGATCGGGGGGCTCCGAGCAGTACTTC. It specifies CSARPPGSGGSEQYF.